This T cell receptor (beta chain) appears in the sequencing data of a study of T cell repertoires in cytomegalovirus infection. Study as a whole: CMV epitopes that were recently identified and HLA-C-restricted were used alongside well-studied HLA-B-restricted ones. TCR beta signatures that were public indicated CMV infection and matching HLA type. Findings and limits, study-wide: The ex vivo response was dominated by HLA-C-restricted CMV-specific TCR beta clonotypes. CMV carriers with the relevant HLA were identified by cumulative public TCR beta family frequency.

There are many counts of this clonotype. Its specificity is unknown. TCRdb re-analysed the reads in MiXCR, keeping a single row per CDR3 protein. This sample has 700,000 to 900,000 distinct CDR3 sequences, with almost 30% found just once. Trimming took 8 bases from V and 5 from J, leaving 13 bases between them. This CDR3 is built from 12 residues. Germline CDR1 and CDR2: MDHEN and SYDVKM. The gene calls are TRBV28 and TRBJ2-7, with D maybe TRBD1 (5 bases). This specimen was cultured CD8+ T cells from PBMCs, taken from culture after CMV antigen stimulation. This sequence originates from a human donor in good health (CMV status not recorded). Some clones in this sample may be carry-over from other donors' samples. The CDR3 is CASSLDKDEQYV. CDR3 DNA: TGTGCCAGCTCTCTGGACAAGGACGAGCAGTACGTC.